This T cell receptor beta chain is drawn from a study of cytomegalovirus exposure and HLA in healthy donors. Broader study findings: An observed cluster of highly shared sequence variants was recorded as a likely sequencing artifact. A few V segments could not be told apart, such as TRBV6-2 and TRBV6-3, and were left out. Later analysis identified a missense DCLRE1C variant that was linked to TCR beta V- and J-gene trimming. 150 or so TCR beta chains were listed as cytomegalovirus-associated.

The study ran its PCR with 60 Vbeta and 13 Jbeta primers. TCRdb keeps only in-frame clones here, not all; method: immunoSEQ multiplex PCR. The sample contains roughly 89,000 clones, roughly 76% of which appear only once. Germline-derived CDR1 and CDR2 are SGHRS and YFSETQ. The CDR3 covers 15 residues. The trim removed 4 bases at V and 5 bases at J, leaving 6 bases unmatched. For this clone: What it binds is not known.

This chain uses TRBV5-1 with TRBJ2-1, with 10 nucleotides matching TRBD2. The sequence came from a woman in her 30s in good health and CMV-seronegative. The sequenced material came from PBMCs. The CDR3 sequence: CASSRGGLADNEQFF. The CDR3 DNA sequence: TGCGCCAGCAGCCGAGGAGGACTAGCGGACAATGAGCAGTTCTTC.